Here is one TCR beta chain with its context. Which antigen it targets is not known. The sample holds no much larger clone one base away, and base qualities are not on file. The immunoSEQ Assay, a bias-controlled multiplex PCR, was used to amplify TCRbeta CDR3 regions from genomic DNA. The published analysis was carried out like this. Nucleated cell counts per sample were estimated from amplification of reference gene primers within the assay. To quantify the absolute abundance of each unique TCRbeta CDR3 rearrangement, sequence reads were collapsed and filtered. For each sample, productive Simpson clonality was calculated as the square root of Simpson's diversity index over productive rearrangements. TCRdb retrieved this table from immuneACCESS and kept in-frame rearrangements only. Not all clones are present; in checked studies, unresolved V genes account for under half, and no reason is known for the remainder. Clone size and the V and J calls come from that table; the DNA yielded D and trimming. This sample has almost 70,000 clones in its table, and 85% to 90% of those were observed once. The top ten hold less than 5.5% of the sample.

Collaborating institutions collected whole blood in K2EDTA tubes following their own protocols. For TCRbeta analysis, collaborators shipped samples in one of three forms: frozen whole blood, isolated PBMCs, or DNA extracted from either of those sample types. V loses 2 bases, J loses 0 bases, and the germline ends lie 20 bases apart. According to the germline V gene (reference sequence), CDR1 reads GTSNPN and CDR2 reads SVGIG. The CDR3 goes from the cysteine to the phenylalanine over 17 residues. This entry keeps only the CDR3 DNA: 51 bases, framed from base 1. These data come from a study of blood T cell repertoires in COVID-19 (dated by TCRdb to 2020 to 2021). Study-level background: Samples covering the acute and convalescent phases of COVID-19 were provided by collaborators in the United States, Italy and Spain. The material from the prospective study consisted of cDNA or gDNA derived from T cells, B-cell-depleted T cells, or PBMCs. The samples were drawn from two sources: the first 160 participants of the ongoing ImmuneRACE study, and approximately 1,300 subjects contributed by 6 global collaborators. The repertoires were released in a freely available public database intended as a resource for research on the immune response to SARS-CoV-2. The sample metadata nearly always contained a de-identified subject ID, COVID-19 status, age in years and sex. Deeply sampled blood TCRbeta repertoires from subjects exposed to, actively infected with, or recovered from COVID-19 were included in the dataset. Where available, HLA class I and class II types were obtained from metadata supplied by the sample provider rather than from assay-based typing.

Points the paper makes about the study in general: The amount of clinical and demographic metadata varied by source and participant and was provided uncurated.

The sample comprised peripheral blood. This sequence uses TRBV30 and TRBJ2-7; tentative D gene TRBD1, with 6 bases matching. This TCR was recovered from a woman aged 45-59 years with active COVID-19. The DNA sequence reads TGTGCCTGGAGTAGAAAGTCCAGGGACACCCGCTCCTACGAGCAGTACTTC. Translated, this is CAWSRKSRDTRSYEQYF. Where the CDR3 stops, the reference TRBV30 and TRBJ2-7 genes take over; the full variable domain is SQTIHQWPATLVQPVGSPLSLECTVEGTSNPNLYWYRQAAGRGLQLLFYSVGIGQISSEVPQNLSASRPQDRQFILSSKKLLLSDSGFYLCAWSRKSRDTRSYEQYFGPGTRLTVT.